This TCR beta chain was obtained from a study of blood T cell repertoires in COVID-19. Only in-frame clones appear in the TCRdb table, and some are missing; sequencing was by immunoSEQ multiplex PCR. The sample carries 120,000 or so clones, 70% to 90% recorded once. The CDR3 sequence is 17 residues long. Germline-derived CDR1 and CDR2 are MDHEN and SYDVKM. V was clipped by 5 bases and J by 7 bases; unmatched bases: 15. The sequence was obtained from a woman in her fifties or sixties with acute or convalescent COVID-19. Sequencing was performed on peripheral blood. V usage is TRBV28 and J usage is TRBJ1-5; 9 bases match TRBD1. This CDR3 is CASSPSPTDRGGQPQHF. The DNA of the CDR3 is TGTGCCAGCAGTCCCTCTCCGACCGACAGGGGGGGACAGCCCCAGCATTTT.